A single sample is the source of the 8 T cell receptor beta chains below, sequenced in a study of siplizumab effects on memory and regulatory T cells. TCRdb's table, derived via immunoSEQ multiplex PCR, lists solely in-frame clones and lacks some. The sample shows 50,000 to 75,000 clones, just over 95% of them seen only once. Sequencing was carried out using naive CD8+ T cells sorted from blood. These receptors were taken from a human donor in good health.

The CDR3 bases are TGCGCCAGCAGTGAGTCAAGCGGGGGTGCCCTAAGAACACCCTACAATGAGCAGTTCTTC. Encoded protein: CASSESSGGALRTPYNEQFF. The chain employs TRBV10-2 and TRBJ2-1; 8 nucleotides line up with TRBD2. CDR1 and CDR2 (germline): WSHSY, SAAADI. After removal of 0 bases from V and 2 bases from J, the junction contained 15 bases not matched to a gene. This CDR3 comprises 20 residues.

The chain employs TRBV13 and TRBJ1-5; D may be TRBD1 (5 bases). CDR3 size: 14 residues. Trimming shortened V by 0 bases and J by 11 bases, and 14 bases separated the two germline ends. The germline V gene has CDR1 PRHDT and CDR2 FYEKMQ (reference sequence). CDR3: CASSLGRQGWAQHF. The CDR3 bases are TGTGCCAGCAGCTTAGGCAGGCAGGGATGGGCCCAGCATTTT. The complete variable domain, with remaining parts taken from reference TRBV13 and TRBJ1-5, reads AAGVIQSPRHLIKEKRETATLKCYPIPRHDTVYWYQQGPGQDPQFLISFYEKMQSDKGSIPDRFSAQQFSDYHSELNMSSLELGDSALYFCASSLGRQGWAQHFGDGTRLSIL.

The chain carries TRBV11-1 and TRBJ1-1; D remains unclear. The V gene's germline CDR1 is SGHAT and CDR2 FQDESV (reference sequence). The CDR3 totals 12 residues. Trimming removed 2 bases from V and 3 bases from J, with 4 bases in between. The CDR3: CASSLLDTEAFF. In DNA form, the CDR3 reads TGTGCCAGCAGCTTACTCGACACTGAAGCTTTCTTT.

J is TRBJ1-2 and V is TRBV28; D ambiguous. The CDR3 loop spans 14 amino acids. Trimming took 6 bases from V and 5 from J, leaving 16 bases between them. Germline V gene lookup returns CDR1 MDHEN and CDR2 SYDVKM. CDR3 in DNA: TGTGCCAGCAGACCTCGTAGTGAGATATATGGCTACACCTTC. Encoded protein: CASRPRSEIYGYTF.

The chain carries TRBV15 and TRBJ1-6; 7 positions agree with TRBD1. This CDR3 region has 16 residues. V dropped 4 bases and J dropped 3; count of bases not matched to a gene: 6. The germline gives CDR1 LNHNV, CDR2 YYDKDF (reference sequence). The CDR3 loop is CATSTLDRNYNSPLHF. The CDR3 DNA reads as TGTGCCACCAGCACCTTGGACAGGAACTATAATTCACCCCTCCACTTT.

The chain joins TRBV15 to TRBJ2-1; no firm D call. CDR3 size: 11 residues. Germline loops: CDR1 LNHNV, CDR2 YYDKDF (reference sequence). The V end lost 7 bases, the J end lost 7 bases, and 8 bases lay between the germline ends. This CDR3 is CATIVGNEQFF. CDR3 nucleotides: TGTGCCACCATAGTGGGGAATGAGCAGTTCTTC.

This clone appeared once. V is TRBV6-5 and J is TRBJ2-5; the match to TRBD2 covers 11 bases. V trimming: 6 bases; J trimming: 3 bases; junction bases outside the gene matches: 0. CDR3 length: 13 residues. Germline values: CDR1 MNHEY, CDR2 SVGAGI. The CDR3 reads CASRLAGEETQYF. As DNA, the CDR3 is TGTGCCAGCAGACTAGCGGGGGAAGAGACCCAGTACTTC.

The CDR3 DNA sequence: TGTGCCAGCAGCCCCCGACAGGGAACCGGGGAGCTGTTTTTT. It specifies CASSPRQGTGELFF. The V gene is TRBV7-9, the J gene TRBJ2-2, with 7 positions matching TRBD1. The junction had 5 bases not matched to a gene; V was cut back by 5 bases and J by 5 bases. The CDR3 extends over 14 amino acids. The V gene's germline CDR1 is SEHNR and CDR2 FQNEAQ (reference sequence). The whole variable domain, remainder taken from reference TRBV7-9 and TRBJ2-2, is DTGVSQNPRHKITKRGQNVTFRCDPISEHNRLYWYRQTLGQGPEFLTYFQNEAQLEKSRLLSDRFSAERPKGSFSTLEIQRTEQGDSAMYLCASSPRQGTGELFFGEGSRLTVL.